The entry below gives a single TCR beta chain sequence along with its context. The assay was immunoSEQ multiplex PCR, and TCRdb's table has in-frame clones only and misses some. Among fewer than 250,000 clones listed, over 80% were seen once. Participant-given clinical history determined each cohort assignment. These data are taken from a study of blood T cell repertoires in COVID-19. The overall study: COVID-19 samples from acute and convalescent phases originated in the United States, Italy and Spain.

The CDR3 runs 15 residues. V shed 3 bases and J shed 4 bases, with 13 bases lying between them. CDR1 is MRHNA and CDR2 is SNTAGT in the germline V gene. The sequence was obtained from a woman in her 30s with acute COVID-19. The specimen sequenced was PBMCs or T cells enriched from blood (not recorded which). This chain joins TRBV6-4 and TRBJ2-1; D possibly corresponds to TRBD1 (6 bases). The CDR3 region has the DNA TGTGCCAGCAGTGAAGGGGACACATCATACAATGAGCAGTTCTTC. Translation: CASSEGDTSYNEQFF.